This T cell receptor (beta chain) came from a study of blood T cell repertoires in COVID-19. Generated by immunoSEQ multiplex PCR, the TCRdb table keeps only in-frame clones and is missing some. The repertoire includes approximately 530,000 clones, around nine tenths of them detected once, and roughly 7.4% sits in the top ten. The TCR was taken from a woman between 50 and 59 years old with COVID-19, enrolled during active disease. Sequenced sample: peripheral blood.

The CDR3 nucleotides read TGTGCCAGCAGTAATTCCACATCTAAGCGGTACGAGCAGTACTTC. Amino acids: CASSNSTSKRYEQYF. V gene TRBV2 combines with J gene TRBJ2-7, with TRBD2 as a possible D gene (5 bases). CDR3 length: 15 amino acids. Germline V lookup: CDR1 SNHLY, CDR2 FYNNEI. V was trimmed by 5 bases and J by 4 bases, leaving 18 bases between them.